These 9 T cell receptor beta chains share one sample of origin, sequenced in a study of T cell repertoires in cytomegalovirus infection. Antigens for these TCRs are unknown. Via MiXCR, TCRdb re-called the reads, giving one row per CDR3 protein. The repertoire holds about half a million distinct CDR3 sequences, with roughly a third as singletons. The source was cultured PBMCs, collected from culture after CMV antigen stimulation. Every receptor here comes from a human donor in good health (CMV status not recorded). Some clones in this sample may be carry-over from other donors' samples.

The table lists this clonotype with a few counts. CDR3 sequence reads: CASSQRDRGVFNTDTQYF. As DNA, the CDR3 is TGCGCCAGCAGCCAAAGGGACAGGGGGGTGTTTAACACAGATACGCAGTATTTT. This chain links TRBV4-1 with TRBJ2-3; 11 positions agree with TRBD1. The CDR3 covers 18 residues. CDR1 is MGHRA and CDR2 is YSYEKL in the germline V gene. The V segment lost 2 bases and the J segment 2 bases; nucleotides outside the gene matches: 9.

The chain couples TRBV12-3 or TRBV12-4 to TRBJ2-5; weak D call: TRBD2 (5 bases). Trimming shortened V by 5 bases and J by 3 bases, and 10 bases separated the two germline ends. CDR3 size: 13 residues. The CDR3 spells CASSALAEETQYF. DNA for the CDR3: TGTGCCAGCAGTGCCCTAGCAGAAGAGACCCAGTACTTC.

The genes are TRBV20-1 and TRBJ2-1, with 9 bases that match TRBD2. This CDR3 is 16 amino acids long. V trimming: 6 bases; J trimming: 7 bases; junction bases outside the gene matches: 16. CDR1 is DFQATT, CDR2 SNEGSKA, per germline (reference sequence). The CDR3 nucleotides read TGCAGTGCCCGAGGGTTGAGTAGCGGGAGTAGGAATGAGCAGTTCTTC. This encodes CSARGLSSGSRNEQFF.

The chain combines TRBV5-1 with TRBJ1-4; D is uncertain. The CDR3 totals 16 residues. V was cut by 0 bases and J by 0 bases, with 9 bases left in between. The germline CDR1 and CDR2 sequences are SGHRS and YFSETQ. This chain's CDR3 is CASSLALDATNEKLFF. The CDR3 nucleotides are TGCGCCAGCAGCTTGGCCCTAGATGCAACTAATGAAAAACTGTTTTTT.

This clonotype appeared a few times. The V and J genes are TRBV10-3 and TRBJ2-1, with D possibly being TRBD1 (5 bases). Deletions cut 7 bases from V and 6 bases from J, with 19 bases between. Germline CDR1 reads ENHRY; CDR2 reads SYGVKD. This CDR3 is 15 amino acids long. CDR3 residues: CAITDQGGIGNEQFF. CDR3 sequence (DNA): TGTGCCATCACCGACCAGGGTGGAATCGGCAATGAGCAGTTCTTC.

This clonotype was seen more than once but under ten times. This chain's CDR3 is CASTLYRGTTDTQYF. The DNA of the CDR3 is TGTGCCAGCACTTTATATCGCGGGACCACAGATACGCAGTATTTT. The chain carries TRBV7-9 and TRBJ2-3; D may be TRBD2 (6 bases). Trimming removed 7 bases at V and 2 bases at J, with 16 bases between. The CDR3 has 15 amino acids. Looked up from germline, CDR1 is SEHNR and CDR2 is FQNEAQ (reference sequence).

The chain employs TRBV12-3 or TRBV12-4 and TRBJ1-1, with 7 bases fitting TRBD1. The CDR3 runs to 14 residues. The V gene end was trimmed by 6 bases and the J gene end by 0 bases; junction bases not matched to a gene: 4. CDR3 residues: CASRRGQLNTEAFF. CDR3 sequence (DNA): TGTGCCAGCAGAAGGGGACAGTTGAACACTGAAGCTTTCTTT.

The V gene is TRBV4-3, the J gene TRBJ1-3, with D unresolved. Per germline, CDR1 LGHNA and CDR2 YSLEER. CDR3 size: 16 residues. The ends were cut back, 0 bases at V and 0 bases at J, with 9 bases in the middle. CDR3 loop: CASSQDPRVSGNTIYF. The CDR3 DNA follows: TGCGCCAGCAGCCAAGATCCTCGGGTCTCTGGAAACACCATATATTTT.

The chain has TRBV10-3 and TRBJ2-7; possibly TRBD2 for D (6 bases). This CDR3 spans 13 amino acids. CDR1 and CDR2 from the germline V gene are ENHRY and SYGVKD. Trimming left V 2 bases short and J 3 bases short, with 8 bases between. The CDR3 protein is CAISEKRVYEQYF. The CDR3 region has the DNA TGTGCCATCAGTGAGAAGCGGGTCTACGAGCAGTACTTC.